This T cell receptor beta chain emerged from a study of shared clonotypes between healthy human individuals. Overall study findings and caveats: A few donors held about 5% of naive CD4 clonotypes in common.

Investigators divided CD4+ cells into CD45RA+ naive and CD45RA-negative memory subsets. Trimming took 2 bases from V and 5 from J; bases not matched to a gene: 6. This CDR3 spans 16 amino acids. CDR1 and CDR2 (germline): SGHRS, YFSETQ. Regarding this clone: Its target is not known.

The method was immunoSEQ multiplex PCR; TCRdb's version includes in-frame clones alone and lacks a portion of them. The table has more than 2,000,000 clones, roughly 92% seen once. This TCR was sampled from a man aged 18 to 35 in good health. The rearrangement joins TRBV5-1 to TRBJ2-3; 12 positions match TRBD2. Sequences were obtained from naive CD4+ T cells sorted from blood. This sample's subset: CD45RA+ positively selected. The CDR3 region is CASSFRTSGAGDTQYF. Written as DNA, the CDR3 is TGCGCCAGCAGCTTCCGGACTAGCGGGGCTGGAGATACGCAGTATTTT.